This paragraph covers one T cell receptor beta chain sequence. A second PCR, run for roughly 7 to 11 cycles, used a sample-barcoded 5' primer plus a J-beta primer mix. TCRdb used MiXCR to reprocess the 5' RACE reads, holding one entry per CDR3 protein. The sample has 750,000 to 950,000 distinct CDR3 sequences, about 55% seen once; the top ten hold roughly 37%. V was shortened by 3 bases and J by 8 bases, with 8 bases between the two germline ends. This CDR3 has 12 residues. Germline CDR1 reads SEHNR; CDR2 reads FQNEAQ (reference sequence). The data derive from a study of blood T cells in healthy people across ages.

V is TRBV7-9 and J is TRBJ2-1; D not certain. This TCR came from a man older than 75 in good health. The sample taken for sequencing was blood. CDR3 region: CASSLTRYEQFF. As DNA, the CDR3 is TGTGCCAGCAGCTTGACTCGCTATGAGCAGTTCTTC. The full variable domain, its missing parts supplied by reference TRBV7-9 and TRBJ2-1, is DTGVSQNPRHKITKRGQNVTFRCDPISEHNRLYWYRQTLGQGPEFLTYFQNEAQLEKSRLLSDRFSAERPKGSFSTLEIQRTEQGDSAMYLCASSLTRYEQFFGPGTRLTVL.